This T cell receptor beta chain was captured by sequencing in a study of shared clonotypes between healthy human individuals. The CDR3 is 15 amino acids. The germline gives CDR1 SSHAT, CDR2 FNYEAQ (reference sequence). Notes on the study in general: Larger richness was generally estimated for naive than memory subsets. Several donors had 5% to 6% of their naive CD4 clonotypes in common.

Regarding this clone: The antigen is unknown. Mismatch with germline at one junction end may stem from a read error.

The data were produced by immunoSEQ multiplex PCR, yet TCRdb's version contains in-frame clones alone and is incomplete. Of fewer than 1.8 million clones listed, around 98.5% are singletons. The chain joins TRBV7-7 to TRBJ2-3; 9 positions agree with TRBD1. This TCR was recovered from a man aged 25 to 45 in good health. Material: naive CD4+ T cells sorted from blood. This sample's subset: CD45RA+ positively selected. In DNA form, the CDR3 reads TGTGCTAGCAGCTCCGGGACAGGGCGTATCAAGGAGCAGTATTTT. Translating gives CASSSGTGRIKEQYF.